These 9 T cell receptor beta chains were sequenced from one sample in a study of T cell changes during pregnancy in multiple sclerosis. The assay was immunoSEQ multiplex PCR, and TCRdb's table has in-frame clones only and misses some. The table records 40,000 to 60,000 clones, approximately 92% of them present only once. The specimen was peripheral blood, collected after pregnancy. These receptors came from a female donor with multiple sclerosis, enrolled in a pregnancy study.

For the CDR3, the DNA is TGTGCCAGCTCAACGGGACAGGGGAACCTTAACTATGGCTACACCTTC. It codes for CASSTGQGNLNYGYTF. This sequence joins TRBV18 and TRBJ1-2; 10 positions match TRBD1. The CDR3 is made up of 16 amino acids. CDR1 KGHSH and CDR2 LQKENI come from the germline V gene. Trimming removed 5 bases from V and 1 base from J; junction bases left unmatched: 7.

The table lists this clone with a count of one. The J gene is TRBJ1-1, the V gene TRBV25-1; TRBD1 might be the D (6 bases). Germline V gene sequence: CDR1 MGHDK, CDR2 SYGVNS. This CDR3 region has 14 residues. Trimming pared 4 bases from V and 4 bases from J, leaving 13 bases between. This CDR3 is CASSGQGPVTEAFF. The CDR3 nucleotides read TGTGCCAGCAGTGGTCAGGGGCCAGTCACTGAAGCTTTCTTT.

The J gene is TRBJ1-4, the V gene TRBV25-1; 9 nucleotides line up with TRBD1. CDR1 is MGHDK and CDR2 is SYGVNS in the germline V gene. V lost 1 base, J lost 8 bases, and 11 bases stayed unmatched. CDR3 length: 17 residues. CDR3: CASSEWVAGTGYEKLFF. CDR3 DNA sequence: TGTGCCAGCAGTGAATGGGTGGCCGGGACAGGGTACGAAAAACTGTTTTTT.

The chain employs TRBV7-2 and TRBJ1-6; D is perhaps TRBD1 (6 bases). Germline CDR1 SGHTA, CDR2 FQGNSA. The CDR3 extends over 17 amino acids. The ends were cut back, 2 bases at V and 10 bases at J, with 21 bases in the middle. The CDR3 coding sequence is TGTGCCAGCAGCTTAACCCCGCGGGGGGGCGCTTACTCACCCCTCCACTTT. Encoded protein: CASSLTPRGGAYSPLHF.

CDR3 in amino acids: CASSKGVYEKLFF. The DNA of the CDR3 is TGTGCCAGCAGTAAAGGGGTTTATGAAAAACTGTTTTTT. The chain joins TRBV27 to TRBJ1-4, with D maybe TRBD1 (5 bases). The germline gives CDR1 MNHEY, CDR2 SMNVEV (reference sequence). V was trimmed by 5 bases and J by 6 bases, leaving 10 bases between them. This CDR3 contains 13 residues.

For the CDR3, the DNA is TGTGCCAGCAGCTTCCTAGGGGGAAATGGCTACACCTTC. This gives the protein CASSFLGGNGYTF. The chain recombines TRBV7-2 with TRBJ1-2, with D maybe TRBD1 (6 bases). Per germline, CDR1 SGHTA and CDR2 FQGNSA. The CDR3 spans 13 residues. Trimming cost V 3 bases and J 6 bases, with 11 bases left between them.

V usage is TRBV5-1 and J usage is TRBJ1-4; 9 bases map to TRBD1. CDR1 and CDR2 from the germline V gene are SGHRS and YFSETQ. The CDR3 spans 17 residues. J lost 10 bases, V lost 3 bases, and 16 bases had no gene match. CDR3 coding DNA: TGCGCCAGCAGCTCACCCGGACAGGGGAAAGGTGGCGTAAAACTGTTTTTT. Protein product: CASSSPGQGKGGVKLFF.

The V call is TRBV6-4, the J call TRBJ2-2; 9 bases map to TRBD1. Germline lookup yields CDR1 MRHNA and CDR2 SNTAGT. V gave up 0 bases and J gave up 4 bases; unmatched junction bases: 12. The CDR3 consists of 19 residues. The CDR3 DNA reads TGTGCCAGCAGTGACTCGGGGGTACCGGGACAGGGAACCACCGGGGAGCTGTTTTTT. As protein: CASSDSGVPGQGTTGELFF.

In its sample, this clone was seen a few times. The chain recombines TRBV6-4 with TRBJ2-5, with D maybe TRBD2 (6 bases). This CDR3 has 15 residues. Trimming took 3 bases from V and 4 from J, leaving 15 bases between them. Germline lookup yields CDR1 MRHNA and CDR2 SNTAGT. The CDR3 loop is CASSESSGSRETQYF. The CDR3 DNA follows: TGTGCCAGCAGTGAGTCGAGCGGGTCTCGAGAGACCCAGTACTTC.